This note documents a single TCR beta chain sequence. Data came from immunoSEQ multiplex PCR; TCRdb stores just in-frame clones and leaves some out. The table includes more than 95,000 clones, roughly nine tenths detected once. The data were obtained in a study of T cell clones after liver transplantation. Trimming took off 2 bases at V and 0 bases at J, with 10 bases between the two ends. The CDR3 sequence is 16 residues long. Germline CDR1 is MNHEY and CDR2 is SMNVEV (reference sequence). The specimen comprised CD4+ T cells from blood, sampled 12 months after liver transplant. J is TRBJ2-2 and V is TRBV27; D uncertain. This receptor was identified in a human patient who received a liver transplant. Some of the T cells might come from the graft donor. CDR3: CASSLVKGANTGELFF. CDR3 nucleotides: TGTGCCAGCAGTTTAGTTAAGGGCGCGAACACCGGGGAGCTGTTTTTT.